Shown below are 28 T cell receptor beta chains from a single sample sequenced in a study of tumor-infiltrating lymphocytes in primary liver carcinoma. Blood RNA was derived from unsorted whole blood, and germline DNA was extracted too. From roughly 470 ng total RNA, TCR beta cDNA was generated with a primer in the constant region. Three nested multiplex PCR rounds, a slightly modified ARM-PCR method, built the TCR beta libraries. Both of the initial two PCR rounds ran for roughly 11 cycles and employed TRBV1-TRBV30 forward primers alongside a C-beta reverse primer. TCRdb processed the multiplex PCR reads anew with MiXCR; each CDR3 protein has one entry. The sample gives about 320,000 distinct CDR3 sequences, 58% of which show up once; approximately 15% is in the top ten. Source material: peripheral blood. Source of these receptors: a woman in her twenties or thirties with primary liver carcinoma and hepatitis B virus infection.

Comment on this clonotype: Being one base from a much bigger clone, this may be a read error. The conserved phenylalanine or tryptophan normally closing the CDR3 is absent here, so this likely arose from a read error. The J gene is TRBJ2-7, the V gene TRBV6-5; possibly TRBD2 for D (6 bases). Per the germline V gene, CDR1 is MNHEY and CDR2 is SVGAGI. This CDR3 has 14 residues. With 2 bases removed from V and 1 base from J, the gap between germline ends came to 9 bases. The CDR3 loop is CASSYKGRSYEQYI. The CDR3 region has the DNA TGTGCCAGCAGTTACAAGGGGAGGTCCTACGAGCAGTACATC.

This chain connects TRBV6-5 to TRBJ1-6; tentatively, D is TRBD1 (6 bases). CDR1 and CDR2 (germline): MNHEY, SVGAGI. The CDR3 covers 12 residues. V gave up 5 bases and J gave up 14 bases, with 13 bases separating them. The CDR3 DNA reads TGTGCCAGCAGTACTTCCGGGACATCCCTCCACTTT. It specifies CASSTSGTSLHF.

The sample holds many counts of this clonotype. This chain connects TRBV11-2 to TRBJ1-3; D not resolved. The CDR3 sequence is 17 residues long. Between the trimmed V and J ends, which lost 1 base and 2 bases, there was a span of 15 bases. CDR1 and CDR2 from the germline V gene are SGHAT and FQNNGV. The CDR3, as DNA: TGTGCCAGCAGCTTAGGAGACGCCGCCGGGACTGGAAACACCATATATTTT. The encoded protein is CASSLGDAAGTGNTIYF.

With regard to this clonotype: Because the CDR3's place on the DNA is in doubt, the DNA is left out and the CDR3 is given as listed by TCRdb. This chain links TRBV11-2 with TRBJ2-4; TRBD1, the D gene given by the table, was not confirmed from the DNA. With termini counted, the CDR3 has 15 amino acids. CDR1 is SGHAT and CDR2 is FQNNGV in the germline V gene. The CDR3 spells CASSVGAGAKIIKYF.

This clonotype was picked up many times. The chain recombines TRBV6-2 or TRBV6-3 with TRBJ2-5; 7 bases fit TRBD1. In germline, CDR1 is MNHEY, CDR2 SVGEGT. The CDR3 has 12 amino acids. Trimming removed 7 bases from V and 5 bases from J; junction bases left unmatched: 4. CDR3 loop: CASTDRVETQYF. In DNA form, the CDR3 reads TGTGCCAGCACCGACAGGGTCGAGACCCAGTACTTC.

Worth noting for this clonotype: A read error may produce the germline difference seen at one junction end. The chain joins TRBV6-2 or TRBV6-3 to TRBJ2-7; 8 bases agree with TRBD2. This CDR3 is built from 14 residues. The germline CDR1 and CDR2 sequences are MNHEY and SVGEGT. Here the CDR3 DNA reads TGTGTCAGCAGTTATGGCGGGGGGTACTACGAGCAGTACTTC. This gives the protein CVSSYGGGYYEQYF.

The chain couples TRBV6-5 to TRBJ2-3; 12 nucleotides agree with TRBD1. The CDR3 has 16 amino acids. CDR1 and CDR2 from the germline V gene are MNHEY and SVGAGI. The trim removed 5 bases at V and 2 bases at J, leaving 5 bases unmatched. The CDR3 loop is CASSQGTGGSTDTQYF. The CDR3 bases are TGTGCCAGCAGTCAGGGGACAGGGGGCTCCACAGATACGCAGTATTTT.

Turning to this clonotype: Given a much more abundant clone one base away, this may be a read error. This chain joins TRBV29-1 and TRBJ2-2, with 7 bases matching TRBD1. Per germline, CDR1 SQVTM and CDR2 ANQGSEA. This CDR3 spans 14 amino acids. CDR3 amino acids: CSVESGQHTGELCF. The CDR3 bases are TGCAGCGTTGAGTCGGGACAGCACACCGGGGAGCTGTGTTTT.

This clonotype was observed many times. V is TRBV11-2 and J is TRBJ1-4, with D possibly TRBD1 on 5 matching bases. Trimming removed 2 bases from V and 0 bases from J, with 7 bases in between. The germline gives CDR1 SGHAT, CDR2 FQNNGV. The CDR3 runs 15 residues. CDR3 amino acids: CASSLRGSTNEKLFF. CDR3 nucleotides: TGTGCCAGCAGCTTAAGGGGATCAACTAATGAAAAACTGTTTTTT.

The CDR3 DNA is TGTGCCAGCAGCTTAGGCGGGGGGCTTACATACGAGCAGTACTTC. As protein: CASSLGGGLTYEQYF. The chain has TRBV11-3 and TRBJ2-7; 8 nucleotides agree with TRBD2. Unmatched junction bases numbered 6, after V lost 1 base and J lost 4 bases. The V gene's germline CDR1 is SGHNT and CDR2 YENEEA. This CDR3 has 15 amino acids.

This clonotype has just one count. One base away lies a much larger clone, so this may be a sequencing read error. The chain links TRBV4-2 to TRBJ1-4, with 8 positions matching TRBD1. Germline-derived CDR1 and CDR2 are LGHNA and YNFKEQ. This CDR3 region has 15 residues. The CDR3 loop is CASSHSQGGNEELFF. The CDR3 DNA sequence: TGTGCCAGCAGCCACTCACAGGGGGGGAATGAAGAACTGTTTTTT.

Worth noting for this clonotype: A much larger clone differs by one base, so this may be a read error. The chain carries TRBV29-1 and TRBJ2-5, with D tentatively TRBD1 (6 bases). The CDR3 is 11 residues long. Germline V gene data show CDR1 as SQVTM and CDR2 as ANQGSEA. The CDR3 DNA sequence: TGCATCGTTGGACAGCAAGAGACCCAGTACTTC. This encodes CIVGQQETQYF.

This clonotype was detected only a few times. V is TRBV4-1 and J is TRBJ2-5; tentative D call: TRBD1 (6 bases). V lost 4 bases and J 5 bases, leaving 14 bases between the germline ends. The CDR3 runs to 14 residues. Germline V gene data show CDR1 as MGHRA and CDR2 as YSYEKL. CDR3 protein: CASSPLGQRETQYF. CDR3 sequence (DNA): TGCGCCAGCAGCCCCCTTGGACAGCGGGAGACCCAGTACTTC.

This clonotype was recorded at least ten times. The rearrangement uses TRBV11-2 and TRBJ1-2, with D maybe TRBD1 (5 bases). V was trimmed by 5 bases and J by 7 bases, leaving 17 bases between them. The CDR3 loop spans 14 amino acids. Germline loops: CDR1 SGHAT, CDR2 FQNNGV. CDR3 DNA: TGTGCCAGCAGCCAGGACACTCTCGCGGTTGGCTACACCTTC. Its translation: CASSQDTLAVGYTF.

This sequence joins TRBV6-6 and TRBJ2-1, with 8 bases aligning to TRBD2. The CDR3 contains 14 residues. The junction had 14 bases not matched to a gene; V was cut back by 11 bases and J by 8 bases. Germline V gene data show CDR1 as MNHNY and CDR2 as SVGAGI (reference sequence). The CDR3 sequence is CAAKLAVGPHEQFF. The CDR3 DNA reads as TGTGCCGCCAAACTAGCGGTAGGGCCGCATGAGCAGTTCTTC.

This clonotype was counted a single time. J is TRBJ1-1 and V is TRBV4-1; D call uncertain. V was trimmed by 4 bases and J by 5 bases, leaving 11 bases between them. CDR1 and CDR2 from the germline V gene are MGHRA and YSYEKL. The CDR3 contains 13 residues. This CDR3 is CASSPCRSTEAFF. CDR3 coding DNA: TGCGCCAGCAGCCCCTGTAGAAGTACTGAAGCTTTCTTT.

Note on this clonotype: A much more abundant neighbour one base away suggests this may be a read error. The chain employs TRBV29-1 and TRBJ2-5, with D possibly matching TRBD2 (5 bases). There are 12 residues in the CDR3. Germline lookup yields CDR1 SQVTM and CDR2 ANQGSEA. CDR3 sequence (DNA): TGCAGCGCCCAGCGGCCCGGGGAGACCCGGTACTTC. Its translation is CSAQRPGETRYF.

This clonotype occurred many times. The chain uses TRBV6-2 or TRBV6-3 and TRBJ1-2; a weak D match, TRBD1 (6 bases). Germline assignment: CDR1 MNHEY and CDR2 SVGEGT. This CDR3 comprises 13 residues. Trimming shortened V by 6 bases and J by 7 bases, and 15 bases separated the two germline ends. CDR3 sequence (DNA): TGTGCCAGCAGCGATTCGACAGGAGGTGGCTACACCTTC. It yields the protein CASSDSTGGGYTF.

As for this clonotype: Since a much larger clone is just one base distant, this may be a read error. V gene TRBV6-5 combines with J gene TRBJ2-2; 7 bases are shared with TRBD2. CDR1 and CDR2 (germline): MNHEY, SVGAGI. This CDR3 comprises 15 residues. Here the CDR3 reads CASRPWEGNTVELFF. In DNA form, the CDR3 reads TGTGCCAGCCGACCCTGGGAGGGGAACACCGTGGAGCTGTTTTTT.

V usage is TRBV6-2 or TRBV6-3 and J usage is TRBJ2-2, with 8 bases fitting TRBD2. CDR1 MNHEY and CDR2 SVGEGT come from the germline V gene. Trimming removed 5 bases from V and 7 bases from J; junction bases left unmatched: 9. There are 15 residues in the CDR3. The CDR3 coding sequence is TGTGCCAGCAGTGGGAGCGGGAGAGTTATCGGGGAGCTGTTTTTT. This translates into CASSGSGRVIGELFF.

The chain recombines TRBV12-3 or TRBV12-4 with TRBJ1-2; a weak D match, TRBD1 (5 bases). Trimming shortened V by 5 bases and J by 5 bases, and 18 bases separated the two germline ends. The CDR3 loop spans 15 amino acids. The CDR3 region is CASSPQGGKGYGYTF. The CDR3 DNA follows: TGTGCCAGCAGTCCCCAGGGTGGTAAAGGGTATGGCTACACCTTC.

To note about this clonotype: A single base separates this from a much larger clone, so it may be a read error. This chain links TRBV7-8 with TRBJ2-1, with 10 bases identical to TRBD2. The germline V gene has CDR1 SGHVS and CDR2 FQNEAQ. Trimming cost V 5 bases and J 7 bases; bases outside gene matches: 5. The CDR3 sequence is 14 residues long. As DNA, the CDR3 is TGTGCCAGCAGCCCACATAGCGGGAGGAATGAGCAGTTCTTC. This translates into CASSPHSGRNEQFF.

Comment on this clonotype: A junction boundary mismatches the germline segment, possibly from a read error. The chain has TRBV11-3 and TRBJ1-1; tentative D call: TRBD1 (5 bases). The germline V gene has CDR1 SGHNT and CDR2 YENEEA. The CDR3 is 15 amino acids. The CDR3 region has the DNA TGTGCCAGCAGCCCAGGTGGGGGGGTGAACACTGGAGCTTTCTTT. This encodes CASSPGGGVNTGAFF. Drawing the rest from reference TRBV11-3 and TRBJ1-1, the complete variable domain is EAGVVQSPRYKIIEKKQPVAFWCNPISGHNTLYWYLQNLGQGPELLIRYENEEAVDDSQLPKDRFSAERLKGVDSTLKIQPAELGDSAVYLCASSPGGGVNTGAFFGQGTRLTVV.

Concerning this clonotype: A single base separates this from a much larger clone, so it may be a read error. The chain has TRBV29-1 and TRBJ2-1; TRBD2 might be the D (6 bases). This CDR3 is 16 amino acids long. Germline CDR1 is SQVTM and CDR2 is ANQGSEA. Trimming removed 7 bases at V and 8 bases at J, with 27 bases between. The CDR3, as DNA: TGCAGCGCTACTAAAGCGATTGGCGGGAACTCACATGAGCAGTTCTTC. This translates into CSATKAIGGNSHEQFF.

Ten or more counts support this clonotype. The chain uses TRBV29-1 and TRBJ2-1, with 7 bases that match TRBD1. From germline, CDR1 is SQVTM and CDR2 ANQGSEA. The junction had 6 bases not matched to a gene; V was cut back by 7 bases and J by 0 bases. The CDR3 sequence is 14 residues long. The CDR3 loop is CSACYRGSYNEQFF. The DNA of the CDR3 is TGCAGCGCCTGTTACAGGGGCTCCTACAATGAGCAGTTCTTC.

This clonotype was seen repeatedly, ten times or more. The chain links TRBV6-1 to TRBJ1-3, with D uncertain. Per the germline V gene, CDR1 is MNHNS and CDR2 is SASEGT. Trimming removed 0 bases at V and 4 bases at J, with 10 bases between. CDR3 size: 15 residues. The CDR3 DNA reads as TGTGCCAGCAGTGAAGCCGCGGGTTCAGGAAACACCATATATTTT. It is translated as CASSEAAGSGNTIYF.

This clonotype appeared a single time. This sequence may be a read error, since a much larger clone differs from it by one base. The chain employs TRBV6-5 and TRBJ2-1; unclear D gene. CDR3 size: 15 residues. Germline-derived CDR1 and CDR2 are MNHEY and SVGAGI. CDR3 DNA: TGTGTCAGCAGTCCTAGGGCCAGCTCCTACAATGAGCAGTTCTTC. It codes for CVSSPRASSYNEQFF.

Comments on this clonotype: This may be a read error, as it is one base from a much larger clone. This chain uses TRBV13 with TRBJ2-1, with a tentative D call TRBD2 (5 bases). Deletions cut 6 bases from V and 7 bases from J, with 16 bases between. This CDR3 region has 14 residues. Germline CDR1 PRHDT, CDR2 FYEKMQ (reference sequence). The CDR3, as DNA: TGTGCCAGCAGTTTGGTGGGAGAGATTAATGAGCAGTTCTTC. As protein: CASSLVGEINEQFF.